This entry is about one T cell receptor (beta chain). The antigen this receptor binds is unknown. Base qualities are not at hand, and no much larger clone is one base apart. This sample is part of a study of OX40 agonist ivuxolimab in advanced cancers. Context from the whole study: Ivuxolimab, which targeted the costimulatory receptor OX40 (CD134), was an agonistic, fully human IgG2 monoclonal antibody. Intravenous ivuxolimab was administered to patients every 2 weeks at six dose levels: 0.01, 0.1, 0.3, 1.5, 3 and 10 mg/kg. Among the roughly 50 dose-escalation patients, 19 had hepatocellular carcinoma, roughly 15 melanoma, 9 renal cell carcinoma and 9 head and neck cancer. In the dose-escalation cohort, more than 75% of patients were male, and the mean age was roughly 60 years, with a range of 23 to 79. Prior anti-PD-1, anti-PD-L1 or anti-CTLA-4 therapy was permitted, and about 40% of dose-escalation patients had received checkpoint inhibitors. Three dose-escalation patients achieved partial responses, one with hepatocellular carcinoma and two with cutaneous melanoma. The purpose of peripheral TCRbeta sequencing was to test whether ivuxolimab changed TCR sequence diversity and led to clonal T-cell expansion. The paper describes the monotherapy dose-escalation part (N = 52 patients) of the phase I trial of ivuxolimab.

Genomic DNA was isolated from the sorted cells so that the TCRbeta CDR3 region could be sequenced. The immunoSEQ Assay was used for sequencing of TCRbeta CDR3 regions. TCRdb re-hosts the immuneACCESS table, in-frame sequences only. Its copies lack some clones; in the studies checked, an unresolved V gene accounts for under half of them, and the cause for the rest is not known. Present in this sample are some 44,000 clones, around 84% of which were seen just once. The ten largest make up 20% to 25% of the sample. What the study reported, not specific to this receptor: Low levels of normalized T-cell clonal expansion were also seen in some patients who did not respond. In partial responders in the 0.1-3.0 mg/kg groups, normalized peripheral clonal expansion was found to be among the lowest, especially among CD8+ T cells. Clonal expansion of both CD4+ and CD8+ blood T cells was observed from baseline to week 6 at doses 0.1 to 3.0 mg/kg. After ivuxolimab, CD8+ T cells had more expanded clones than CD4+ T cells on average. The antigen specificity of the peripheral T cells that underwent clonal expansion was not determined.

Patients with autoimmune disease history or receiving systemic immunosuppression were excluded from the trial. In every dose cohort, peripheral blood was drawn for TCR sequencing at baseline, cycle 4 day 1, and cycle 7 day 1. Samples were obtained from an open-label, multicenter, first-in-human phase I dose-escalation trial of ivuxolimab. Adults with locally advanced or metastatic melanoma, renal cell, hepatocellular, or head and neck squamous cell carcinoma were enrolled in the trial. Before TCR sequencing, CD4+ and CD8+ T cells were separately sorted from peripheral blood. The cysteine opens and the valine closes a CDR3 of 13 amino acids. Left in the record is the CDR3 DNA by itself, 39 bases read in frame from the first base. CDR1 is given as SGHAT and CDR2 as FQNNGV, both from the germline V gene. V is clipped by 4 bases and J by 4 bases, and the sequence between their germline boundaries is 11 bases long.

The clonotype was recovered from an adult with an advanced solid tumor such as melanoma, head and neck, liver or kidney cancer. Here the sequenced sample was CD4+ or CD8+ T cells sorted from blood, taken in a trial of the OX40 agonist ivuxolimab. The chain employs TRBV11-2 and TRBJ2-7, with no D gene named confidently. For the CDR3, the sequence is CASSSAGSYEQYV. The nucleotide sequence reads TGTGCCAGCAGCTCGGCCGGGTCTTACGAGCAGTACGTC.